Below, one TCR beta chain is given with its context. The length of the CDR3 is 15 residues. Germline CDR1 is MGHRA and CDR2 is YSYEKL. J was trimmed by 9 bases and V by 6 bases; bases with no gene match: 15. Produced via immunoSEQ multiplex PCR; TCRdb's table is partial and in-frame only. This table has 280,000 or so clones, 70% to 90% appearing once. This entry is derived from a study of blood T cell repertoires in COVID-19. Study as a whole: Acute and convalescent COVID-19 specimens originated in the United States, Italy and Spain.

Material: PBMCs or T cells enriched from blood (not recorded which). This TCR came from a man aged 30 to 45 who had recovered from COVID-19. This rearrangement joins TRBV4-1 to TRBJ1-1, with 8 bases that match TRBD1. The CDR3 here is CASRQSLSTGAQAFF. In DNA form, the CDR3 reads TGCGCCAGCAGACAGTCCCTATCGACAGGGGCGCAAGCTTTCTTT.